One and the same sample provided the 4 T cell receptor beta chains below, sequenced in a study of early T cells in non-severe SARS-CoV-2 infection. TCRdb reprocessed the 5' RACE reads via MiXCR and lists one record per CDR3 protein. The sample yields fewer than 35,000 distinct CDR3 sequences, about 10% seen once. Sequenced sample: whole blood. Receptor source: an adult who was a healthcare worker with PCR-confirmed SARS-CoV-2 infection or an uninfected control (not recorded which).

This clonotype was observed many times. This chain joins TRBV7-2 and TRBJ2-5; the D gene is possibly TRBD2 (6 bases). Per germline, CDR1 SGHTA and CDR2 FQGNSA. The CDR3 is 11 residues long. With 2 bases removed from V and 11 bases from J, the gap between germline ends came to 9 bases. CDR3 DNA sequence: TGTGCCAGCAGCTTACGGGACTTACAGTACTTC. This gives the protein CASSLRDLQYF. The full variable domain, completed using reference TRBV7-2 and TRBJ2-5, is GAGVSQSPSNKVTEKGKDVELRCDPISGHTALYWYRQSLGQGLEFLIYFQGNSAPDKSGLPSDRFSAERTGGSVSTLTIQRTQQEDSAVYLCASSLRDLQYFGPGTRLLVL.

This clonotype was recorded many times. V usage is TRBV7-2 and J usage is TRBJ1-1; no definite D call. Per germline, CDR1 SGHTA and CDR2 FQGNSA. Trimming pared 1 base from V and 1 base from J, leaving 7 bases between. This CDR3 is built from 14 residues. CDR3 DNA: TGTGCCAGCAGCTTAGTGGGAGGGAACACTGAAGCTTTCTTT. As protein: CASSLVGGNTEAFF.

Of note for this clonotype: One end of the junction varies from germline; a read error may be responsible. V usage is TRBV10-3 and J usage is TRBJ2-1; D gene ambiguous. CDR3 length: 11 amino acids. The germline CDR1 and CDR2 sequences are ENHRY and SYGVKD. CDR3 loop: CAITENNEQFF. DNA of the CDR3: TGTGCCATCACTGAGAACAATGAGCAGTTCTTC.

This sequence joins TRBV29-1 and TRBJ2-1, with 7 bases matching TRBD1. With 1 base clipped from V and 8 bases from J, the junction kept 11 bases outside the gene matches. The CDR3 extends over 15 amino acids. Germline V gene sequence: CDR1 SQVTM, CDR2 ANQGSEA. The CDR3 loop is CSVEAGGTGVDEQFF. CDR3 bases: TGCAGCGTTGAAGCTGGGGGCACAGGGGTCGATGAGCAGTTCTTC.